This T cell receptor beta chain stems from a study of T cells in Graves' hyperthyroidism and ophthalmopathy. This clonotype was detected a few times. Its target is unknown. There are 16 residues in the CDR3. Germline V gives CDR1 MGHRA, CDR2 YSYEKL. V was shortened by 1 base and J by 5 bases, with 12 bases between the two germline ends. Amplification targeted TCR beta CDR3 regions from RNA transcripts. RT-PCR in the first round (using the HTBI primer set) targeted the TCR CDR3. In TCRdb, the multiplex PCR reads were re-called with MiXCR into one record per CDR3 protein. The profile shows over 700,000 distinct CDR3 sequences, 35% of them singletons. The study defined stable Graves' hyperthyroidism as no ophthalmopathy progression within 18 months. Study outcomes and limitations: Stable hyperthyroidism and ophthalmopathy were separated using 13 V-J signatures. In blood, most of the thyroid clonotypes expanded above 0.001 were also present.

This sequence joins TRBV4-1 and TRBJ1-6, with D possibly matching TRBD1 (5 bases). The source material was blood. The sequence was obtained from a woman in her 40s with Graves' hyperthyroidism. The CDR3 bases are TGCGCCAGCAGCCAAGTATCGGGACGTAATAATTCACCCCTCCACTTT. Translating gives CASSQVSGRNNSPLHF.